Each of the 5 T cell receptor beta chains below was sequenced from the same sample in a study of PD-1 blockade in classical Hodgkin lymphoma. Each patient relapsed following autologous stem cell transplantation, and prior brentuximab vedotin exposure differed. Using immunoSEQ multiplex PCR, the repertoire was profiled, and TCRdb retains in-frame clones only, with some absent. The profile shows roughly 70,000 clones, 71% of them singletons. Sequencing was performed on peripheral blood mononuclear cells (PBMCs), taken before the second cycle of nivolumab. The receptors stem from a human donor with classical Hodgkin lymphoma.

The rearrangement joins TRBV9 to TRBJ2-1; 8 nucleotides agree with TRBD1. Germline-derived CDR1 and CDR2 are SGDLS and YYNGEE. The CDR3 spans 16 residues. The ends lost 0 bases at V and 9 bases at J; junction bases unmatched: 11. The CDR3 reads CASSVEGQAILGEQFF. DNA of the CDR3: TGTGCCAGCAGCGTAGAGGGACAGGCGATATTAGGTGAGCAGTTCTTC.

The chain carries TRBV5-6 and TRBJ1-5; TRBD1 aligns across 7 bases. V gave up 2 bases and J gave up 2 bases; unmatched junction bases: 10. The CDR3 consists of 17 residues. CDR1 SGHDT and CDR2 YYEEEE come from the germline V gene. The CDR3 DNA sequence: TGTGCCAGCAGCTTTTCAAAGGGGGCAAAGGGCAATCAGCCCCAGCATTTT. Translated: CASSFSKGAKGNQPQHF.

The DNA of the CDR3 is TGTGCCAGCAGTCCTCAGGGCTACGAGCAGTACTTC. Residues: CASSPQGYEQYF. The chain uses TRBV6-1 and TRBJ2-7; TRBD1 is a possible D gene (5 bases). The CDR3 extends over 12 amino acids. V was trimmed by 5 bases and J by 3 bases, leaving 8 bases between them. Germline V gives CDR1 MNHNS, CDR2 SASEGT.

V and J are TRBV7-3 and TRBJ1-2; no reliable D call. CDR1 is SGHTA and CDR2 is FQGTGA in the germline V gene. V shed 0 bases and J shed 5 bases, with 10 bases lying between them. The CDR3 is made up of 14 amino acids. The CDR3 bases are TGTGCCAGCAGCTTAACTGCCAGGTCTTATGGCTACACCTTC. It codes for CASSLTARSYGYTF.

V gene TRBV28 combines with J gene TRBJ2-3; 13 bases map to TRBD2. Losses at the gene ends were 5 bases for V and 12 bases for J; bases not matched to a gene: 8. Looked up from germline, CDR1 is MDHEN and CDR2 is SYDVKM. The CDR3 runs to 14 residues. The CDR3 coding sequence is TGTGCCAGCAGTCCCGGGACTAGCGGGACCCTCCAGTATTTT. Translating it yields CASSPGTSGTLQYF.